The rows below give T cell receptor beta chains drawn from one sample of a study of T cell responses to AZD1222 COVID-19 vaccine. Using immunoSEQ multiplex PCR, the repertoire was profiled, and TCRdb retains in-frame clones only, with some absent. Seen here are about 55,000 clones, roughly 90% observed once, and the top ten hold just under 2%. The sequences come from peripheral blood, collected on day 0 of AZD1222 vaccination. The receptors were gathered from an adult in good health. CDR3s include the opening cysteine and the closing phenylalanine or tryptophan. The D gene is left open where the match is weak. A row's size may be missing; if present it is once, few, many or a size class.

J gene	V gene	CDR3 length	D gene	clone size	CDR3 DNA	CDR3 protein
TRBJ1-1	TRBV6-5	13	NA	NA	TGTGCCAGCAGAACGACCGGGAACACTGAAGCTTTCTTT	CASRTTGNTEAFF
TRBJ2-5	TRBV4-2	16	TRBD2	once	TGTGCCAGCAGCCAAGATTTCCTAGCGGGACTAGAGACCCAGTACTTC	CASSQDFLAGLETQYF
TRBJ2-1	TRBV10-3	16	TRBD1	NA	TGTGCCATCAGTGAGCACCGGGACAGGGGGCTTTATGAGCAGTTCTTC	CAISEHRDRGLYEQFF
TRBJ1-3	TRBV5-1	14	NA	few	TGCGCCAGCAGCTTCGGCGGGACTAGAAACACCATATATTTT	CASSFGGTRNTIYF
TRBJ1-5	TRBV6-5	13	NA	NA	TGTGCCAGTTCAGGTAGGGCTAATCAGCCCCAGCATTTT	CASSGRANQPQHF
TRBJ2-2	TRBV7-2	15	NA	NA	TGTGCCAGCAGCTTAGTAGCCCAGAACACCGGGGAGCTGTTTTTT	CASSLVAQNTGELFF
TRBJ2-2	TRBV14	16	NA	NA	TGTGCCAGCAGCCCCAATATAGGCCCCAACACCGGGGAGCTGTTTTTT	CASSPNIGPNTGELFF
TRBJ1-3	TRBV2	15	NA	NA	TGTGCCAGCAGTGCCTGGGGGATCTCTGGAAACACCATATATTTT	CASSAWGISGNTIYF
TRBJ2-1	TRBV3-1/TRBV3-2	11	NA	NA	TGTGCCAGCGGACGGAACGATGAGCAGTTCTTC	CASGRNDEQFF
TRBJ2-5	TRBV29-1	12	NA	NA	TGCAGCGTTGAAAGACACCAAGAGACCCAGTACTTC	CSVERHQETQYF
TRBJ1-1	TRBV6-5	15	NA	NA	TGTGCCAGCAGTTCCGGACGTGCCGAGAACACTGAAGCTTTCTTT	CASSSGRAENTEAFF
TRBJ1-6	TRBV2	13	NA	NA	TGTGCCAGCACAGGGTTCCCTGAATCACCCCTCCACTTT	CASTGFPESPLHF
TRBJ2-3	TRBV3-1/TRBV3-2	13	NA	NA	TGTGCCAGCAGCCAAGGGGGCTTGGATACGCAGTATTTT	CASSQGGLDTQYF
TRBJ2-7	TRBV18	15	NA	NA	TGTGCCAGCTCACCGTTCGACAAGGACGAAAACGAGCAGTACTTC	CASSPFDKDENEQYF
TRBJ1-6	TRBV7-8	14	NA	once	TGTGCCAGCAGCTTAGCCAGGGCGAATTCACCCCTCCACTTT	CASSLARANSPLHF
TRBJ1-1	TRBV6-5	14	TRBD1	NA	TGTGCCAGCGGGGGTGGACAGGGCGGAACTGAAGCTTTCTTT	CASGGGQGGTEAFF
TRBJ2-5	TRBV7-9	13	TRBD2	once	TGTGCCAGCTTAGCAGCGGGAGGAGAGACCCAGTACTTC	CASLAAGGETQYF
TRBJ2-2	TRBV5-4	15	TRBD2	NA	TGTGCCAGCAGCTGGGGACTAGCAGGGACCGGGGAGCTGTTTTTT	CASSWGLAGTGELFF
TRBJ1-5	TRBV2	15	NA	NA	TGTGCCAGCAGTGAATGGAGCCGGCCCAGTCAGCCCCAGCATTTT	CASSEWSRPSQPQHF
TRBJ1-5	TRBV3-1/TRBV3-2	15	NA	NA	TGTGCCAGCAGCCCGGACCGGGCAGGGATGTTTCCCCAGCATTTT	CASSPDRAGMFPQHF
TRBJ2-3	TRBV7-3	15	NA	NA	TGTGCCAGCAGTCCCGGAGGGCCTAGCACAGATACGCAGTATTTT	CASSPGGPSTDTQYF
TRBJ1-1	TRBV30	16	TRBD1	NA	TGTGCCTGGAGGGATGGACAGGGGGGTACGTACACTGAAGCTTTCTTT	CAWRDGQGGTYTEAFF
TRBJ1-1	TRBV24-1	13	NA	NA	TGTGCCACCAGTAGGACAGTGAACACTGAAGCTTTCTTT	CATSRTVNTEAFF
TRBJ2-1	TRBV30	19	TRBD2	NA	TGTGCCTGGAGTGGATCCACTAGCGGGAGGGCCGGGCCCTACAATGAGCAGTTCTTC	CAWSGSTSGRAGPYNEQFF
TRBJ2-5	TRBV28	15	NA	NA	TGTGCCAGCAGTTTTAGAGGCAGTGGTCGAGAGACCCAGTACTTC	CASSFRGSGRETQYF
TRBJ1-2	TRBV28	16	NA	once	TGTGCCAGCAGTTCGAGTACGTCGTATCTATATGGAGGCTACACCTTC	CASSSSTSYLYGGYTF
TRBJ1-3	TRBV11-2	14	NA	NA	TGTGCCAGCAGCTTATTCTATTCTGGAAACACCATATATTTT	CASSLFYSGNTIYF
TRBJ1-2	TRBV25-1	14	TRBD1	NA	TGTGCCAGCAGTGAATCAAGGACAGGGTTTGGCTACACCTTC	CASSESRTGFGYTF
TRBJ2-7	TRBV7-6	19	TRBD1	NA	TGTGCCAGCAGCTTAGATTTAGGGCCGGGACAGGAGAACTCCTACGAGCAGTACTTC	CASSLDLGPGQENSYEQYF